Presented here are 22 T cell receptor beta chains from one specimen sequenced in a study of T cell responses to AZD1222 COVID-19 vaccine. Libraries were prepared by immunoSEQ multiplex PCR; TCRdb keeps only in-frame clonotypes and omits some of them. Of 150,000 or so clones listed, about 90% were seen once; the top ten hold 3% to 4%. Sequenced here: peripheral blood, sampled 28 days after the second AZD1222 dose. Source of these receptors: an adult who received the AZD1222 COVID-19 vaccine.

This clone occurred a few times. V gene TRBV4-1 combines with J gene TRBJ2-7, with D hard to call. Trimming took off 6 bases at V and 0 bases at J, with 9 bases between the two ends. Looked up from germline, CDR1 is MGHRA and CDR2 is YSYEKL. The CDR3 has 13 amino acids. In nucleotides, the CDR3 is TGCGCCAGCAGTAGAGCGAGCTCCTACGAGCAGTACTTC. Translated: CASSRASSYEQYF.

This sequence joins TRBV7-8 and TRBJ2-1; 7 nucleotides agree with TRBD2. The ends lost 3 bases at V and 2 bases at J; junction bases unmatched: 4. The length of the CDR3 is 15 residues. Germline V gene data show CDR1 as SGHVS and CDR2 as FQNEAQ. CDR3 in amino acids: CASSLGGSPYNEQFF. The CDR3 DNA is TGTGCCAGCAGCTTGGGCGGGAGTCCCTACAATGAGCAGTTCTTC.

This clone was counted only a few times. The chain couples TRBV19 to TRBJ2-7; no reliable D call. Trimming took off 2 bases at V and 4 bases at J, with 12 bases between the two ends. Germline-derived CDR1 and CDR2 are LNHDA and SQIVND (reference sequence). There are 14 residues in the CDR3. The CDR3: CASSIRAATYEQYF. DNA of the CDR3: TGTGCCAGTAGTATACGGGCGGCCACGTACGAGCAGTACTTC. The variable domain in full, completed from reference TRBV19 and TRBJ2-7, reads DGGITQSPKYLFRKEGQNVTLSCEQNLNHDAMYWYRQDPGQGLRLIYYSQIVNDFQKGDIAEGYSVSREKKESFPLTVTSAQKNPTAFYLCASSIRAATYEQYFGPGTRLTVT.

The chain joins TRBV18 to TRBJ2-5, with TRBD2 matching 7 bases. Losses at the gene ends were 2 bases for V and 5 bases for J; bases not matched to a gene: 5. CDR3 length equals 14 residues. Germline-derived CDR1 and CDR2 are KGHSH and LQKENI. CDR3 nucleotide sequence: TGTGCCAGCTCACCAGAACTAGCGAGGGAGACCCAGTACTTC. Its translation: CASSPELARETQYF.

The chain is built from TRBV5-1 and TRBJ2-1; 10 nucleotides agree with TRBD2. Germline V gives CDR1 SGHRS, CDR2 YFSETQ. This CDR3 is 16 amino acids long. J lost 10 bases, V lost 0 bases, and 10 bases had no gene match. The CDR3 DNA reads TGCGCCAGCAGCTTGGCCCCTAGCGGGAGTTCATACGAGCAGTTCTTC. Translating gives CASSLAPSGSSYEQFF. The full variable domain, rest sourced from reference TRBV5-1 and TRBJ2-1, is KAGVTQTPRYLIKTRGQQVTLSCSPISGHRSVSWYQQTPGQGLQFLFEYFSETQRNKGNFPGRFSGRQFSNSRSEMNVSTLELGDSALYLCASSLAPSGSSYEQFFGPGTRLTVL.

The V call is TRBV3-1 (or the pseudogene TRBV3-2), the J call TRBJ2-1; the match to TRBD2 covers 7 bases. J was trimmed by 11 bases and V by 3 bases; bases with no gene match: 7. The CDR3 length is 13 residues. Looked up from germline, CDR1 is LGHDT and CDR2 is YNNKEL (reference sequence). The CDR3 DNA follows: TGTGCCAGCAGCCAGGGGGGACTAACTCAGCAGTTCTTC. Translated, it gives CASSQGGLTQQFF.

This clone has only one observation. The chain has TRBV3-1 (or the pseudogene TRBV3-2) and TRBJ2-3; TRBD2 matches 9 bases. CDR1 and CDR2 (germline): LGHDT, YNNKEL (reference sequence). The CDR3 has 16 amino acids. V trimming: 3 bases; J trimming: 4 bases; junction bases outside the gene matches: 8. The DNA for the CDR3 is TGTGCCAGCAGCCATTTCGGCGGGAGGGCATCAGATACGCAGTATTTT. Its translation: CASSHFGGRASDTQYF.

This rearrangement joins TRBV4-2 to TRBJ1-6, with a tentative D call TRBD1 (6 bases). From germline, CDR1 is LGHNA and CDR2 YNFKEQ. This CDR3 has 15 residues. The germline V and J ends were trimmed by 1 base and 5 bases, with 9 bases remaining between them. The CDR3 DNA is TGTGCCAGCAGCCAAGGCCGGACAGATAATTCACCCCTCCACTTT. It codes for CASSQGRTDNSPLHF.

V gene TRBV4-1 combines with J gene TRBJ2-1, with 11 nucleotides matching TRBD2. The CDR3 runs to 16 residues. The V gene's germline CDR1 is MGHRA and CDR2 YSYEKL. V shed 3 bases, J shed 5 bases, and the junction held 6 bases outside the gene matches. The CDR3 protein is CASSHPLAGVHNEQFF. The CDR3 DNA is TGCGCCAGCAGCCACCCACTAGCGGGAGTTCACAATGAGCAGTTCTTC.

The gene calls are TRBV7-2 and TRBJ2-5; the D is unclear. The CDR3 loop spans 15 amino acids. Trimming cost V 0 bases and J 6 bases, with 14 bases left between them. Germline lookup yields CDR1 SGHTA and CDR2 FQGNSA. CDR3 sequence: CASSLAYLTMQTQYF. The DNA of the CDR3 is TGTGCCAGCAGCTTAGCGTATCTAACAATGCAGACCCAGTACTTC.

The V and J genes are TRBV29-1 and TRBJ2-1; 7 nucleotides match TRBD1. The CDR3 sequence is 12 residues long. After removal of 7 bases from V and 8 bases from J, the junction contained 8 bases not matched to a gene. Looked up from germline, CDR1 is SQVTM and CDR2 is ANQGSEA. The CDR3 DNA sequence: TGCAGCGCCGCCGACAGGGACCATGAGCAGTTCTTC. It translates to CSAADRDHEQFF.

The gene calls are TRBV7-2 and TRBJ1-2, with TRBD1 matching over 8 bases. Looked up from germline, CDR1 is SGHTA and CDR2 is FQGNSA. The CDR3 is 13 amino acids. The V gene end was trimmed by 4 bases and the J gene end by 8 bases; junction bases not matched to a gene: 6. CDR3 DNA: TGTGCCAGCAGCTCTTACAGGGGGGGAGGCTACACCTTC. It encodes CASSSYRGGGYTF.

The chain has TRBV21-1 and TRBJ2-7; TRBD2 is the table's D call, not checked against the DNA. TRBV21-1 is an annotated pseudogene. The CDR3 length is 19 residues. CDR3 DNA sequence: TGTGCCAGCAGCAATGCGGGGACTAGCGTAGGTGGGGCCCCCTACGAGCAGTACTTC. Translated: CASSNAGTSVGGAPYEQYF.

The J gene is TRBJ2-3, the V gene TRBV19, with no clear D. Per the germline V gene, CDR1 is LNHDA and CDR2 is SQIVND (reference sequence). The CDR3 sequence is 13 residues long. V dropped 4 bases and J dropped 2 bases, with 7 bases sitting between them. Here the CDR3 DNA reads TGTGCCAGTAGTAACCGGCCCACAGATACGCAGTATTTT. The encoded protein is CASSNRPTDTQYF. The variable domain in full, with the rest retrieved from reference TRBV19 and TRBJ2-3, is DGGITQSPKYLFRKEGQNVTLSCEQNLNHDAMYWYRQDPGQGLRLIYYSQIVNDFQKGDIAEGYSVSREKKESFPLTVTSAQKNPTAFYLCASSNRPTDTQYFGPGTRLTVL.

V usage is TRBV27 and J usage is TRBJ2-7, with D perhaps TRBD1 (5 bases). Germline CDR1 MNHEY, CDR2 SMNVEV (reference sequence). V was cut by 6 bases and J by 6 bases, with 18 bases left in between. The CDR3 spans 14 residues. CDR3 in amino acids: CASSPPGLPGEQYF. The DNA for the CDR3 is TGTGCCAGCAGCCCCCCAGGGTTACCGGGCGAGCAGTACTTC.

The rearrangement joins TRBV6-6 to TRBJ1-6, with 7 bases fitting TRBD1. Looked up from germline, CDR1 is MNHNY and CDR2 is SVGAGI (reference sequence). Trimming removed 6 bases from V and 6 bases from J; junction bases left unmatched: 17. This CDR3 spans 18 amino acids. CDR3 protein: CASSRIATGAGGNSPLHF. CDR3 coding DNA: TGTGCCAGCAGCCGAATCGCCACAGGGGCGGGTGGTAATTCACCCCTCCACTTT.

This clone occurred once. The chain joins TRBV29-1 to TRBJ1-2; TRBD1 is a possible D gene (6 bases). CDR3 size: 13 residues. Germline loops: CDR1 SQVTM, CDR2 ANQGSEA. V was clipped by 3 bases and J by 5 bases, with 13 bases between them. CDR3 protein: CSVDGQGLYGYTF. CDR3 coding DNA: TGCAGCGTTGACGGGCAGGGGCTTTATGGCTACACCTTC.

The gene calls are TRBV5-1 and TRBJ2-3; TRBD1 or TRBD2 may be the D gene (5 bases each). CDR1 and CDR2 from the germline V gene are SGHRS and YFSETQ. V was cut by 2 bases and J by 5 bases, with 15 bases left in between. This CDR3 spans 15 amino acids. As DNA, the CDR3 is TGCGCCAGCAGCTTCGGGGCAGGAGCACAAGATACGCAGTATTTT. It codes for CASSFGAGAQDTQYF.

Only one count was recorded for this clone. V usage is TRBV28 and J usage is TRBJ1-1; D not certain. The CDR3 loop spans 16 amino acids. Looked up from germline, CDR1 is MDHEN and CDR2 is SYDVKM. Deletions cut 6 bases from V and 4 bases from J, with 21 bases between. CDR3: CASSPSAGTMGTEAFF. For the CDR3, the DNA is TGTGCCAGCAGCCCTTCGGCAGGTACTATGGGCACTGAAGCTTTCTTT.

The rearrangement links TRBV6-4 to TRBJ1-2, with D perhaps matching TRBD1 (5 bases). V was cut by 3 bases and J by 4 bases, with 18 bases left in between. The CDR3 extends over 16 amino acids. Germline CDR1 MRHNA, CDR2 SNTAGT. Here the CDR3 reads CASSETATSYLYGYTF. In DNA form, the CDR3 reads TGTGCCAGCAGTGAGACAGCAACCTCTTACCTCTATGGCTACACCTTC.

V usage is TRBV27 and J usage is TRBJ1-2; a possible D gene is TRBD1 (6 bases). V was pared by 5 bases and J by 4 bases, with 20 bases between. CDR3 length: 16 amino acids. Germline V gene lookup returns CDR1 MNHEY and CDR2 SMNVEV (reference sequence). CDR3 DNA: TGTGCCAGCAGTCCCCAATCCGGGACAAGGTTCTATGGCTACACCTTC. It specifies CASSPQSGTRFYGYTF.

The CDR3 protein is CSVEQGADRVLNTEAFF. CDR3 sequence (DNA): TGCAGCGTTGAACAAGGGGCGGACAGGGTGTTGAACACTGAAGCTTTCTTT. J is TRBJ1-1 and V is TRBV29-1, with TRBD1 identical over 8 bases. The V gene end was trimmed by 2 bases and the J gene end by 0 bases; junction bases not matched to a gene: 11. From germline, CDR1 is SQVTM and CDR2 ANQGSEA. This CDR3 has 17 amino acids. The full variable domain, in which reference TRBV29-1 and TRBJ1-1 provide the parts outside the CDR3, is SAVISQKPSRDICQRGTSLTIQCQVDSQVTMMFWYRQQPGQSLTLIATANQGSEATYESGFVIDKFPISRPNLTFSTLTVSNMSPEDSSIYLCSVEQGADRVLNTEAFFGQGTRLTVV.